The clone carrying this T cell receptor (beta chain) was picked up many times. Its specificity is unknown. CDR3 length: 16 residues. Per the germline V gene, CDR1 is SGHVS and CDR2 is FNYEAQ. The V end lost 0 bases, the J end lost 4 bases, and 14 bases lay between the germline ends. The source of the sample is a study of molecular identifiers for immune sequencing clone quantification. Naive CD8 sequencing libraries were generated from 20,000 to 1,000,000 sorted cells, with 10%, 30% or 50% RNA as input. Naive CD8 T cells, phenotype CD8+CD4-CCR7+CD45RA+, were sorted. TCRdb analysed the PCR reads with MiXCR anew, one entry per CDR3 protein. The sample contains 50,000 to 75,000 distinct CDR3 sequences, around a fifth of which appear only once. Study-wide results and limits: Spiked Jurkat TCR RNA originating from one cell could reportedly be identified amid one million naive cells.

The receptor's source is a human donor in good health. Some libraries in this study had Jurkat cell RNA spiked in. The chain combines TRBV7-6 with TRBJ2-3; no reliable D call. Sequenced material: naive CD8+ T cells from blood, with Jurkat cell RNA spiked in. This sample's subset: FACS-sorted CD8+CD4-CCR7+CD45RA+ naive T cells. CDR3 sequence (DNA): TGTGCCAGCAGCTTAGCGGTGGGTGTCACAGCAGATACGCAGTATTTT. Its protein product is CASSLAVGVTADTQYF.